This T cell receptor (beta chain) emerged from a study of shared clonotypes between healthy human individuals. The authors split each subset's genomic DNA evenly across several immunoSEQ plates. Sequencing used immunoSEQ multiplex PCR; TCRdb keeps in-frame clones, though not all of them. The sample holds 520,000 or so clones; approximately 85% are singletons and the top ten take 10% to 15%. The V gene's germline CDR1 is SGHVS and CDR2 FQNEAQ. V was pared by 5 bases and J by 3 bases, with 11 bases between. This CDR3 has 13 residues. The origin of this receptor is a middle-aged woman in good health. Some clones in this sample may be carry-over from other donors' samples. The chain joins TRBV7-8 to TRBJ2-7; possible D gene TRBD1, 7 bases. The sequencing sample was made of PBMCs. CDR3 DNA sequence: TGTGCCAGCAGCGCGGGACAGAGCTACGAGCAGTACTTC. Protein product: CASSAGQSYEQYF.